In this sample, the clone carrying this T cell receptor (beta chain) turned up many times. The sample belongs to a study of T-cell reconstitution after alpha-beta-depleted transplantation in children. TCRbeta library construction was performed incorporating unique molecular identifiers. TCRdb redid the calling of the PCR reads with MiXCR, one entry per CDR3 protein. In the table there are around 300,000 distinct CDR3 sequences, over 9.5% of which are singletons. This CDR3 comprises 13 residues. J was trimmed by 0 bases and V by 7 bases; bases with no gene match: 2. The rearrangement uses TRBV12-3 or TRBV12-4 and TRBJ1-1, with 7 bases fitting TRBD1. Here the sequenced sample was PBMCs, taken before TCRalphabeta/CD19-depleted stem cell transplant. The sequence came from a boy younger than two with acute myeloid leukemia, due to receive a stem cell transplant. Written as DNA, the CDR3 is TGTGCCAGCATTACAGGGGTGAACACTGAAGCTTTCTTT. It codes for CASITGVNTEAFF.